This T cell receptor (beta chain) emerged from a study of shared clonotypes between healthy human individuals (dated by TCRdb to about 2020). Background for the entire study: A couple of women and a few men aged 18 to 49 years were included in the cohort. For each donor, three plates each were used for CD4 naive and CD4 memory, two plates were used for CD8 naive, and one plate was used for CD8 memory. Different laboratories and diverse techniques were used to prepare libraries and sequence TCR repertoires, to increase sequencing depth and limit assay-specific biases. Between about 0.85 and 9.5 billion PBMCs per donor were obtained by leukapheresis. The study deeply sequenced blood TCR repertoires of five healthy adults to estimate repertoire size and the extent of clonotype sharing between individuals.

Comment on this clone: The antigen this receptor binds is unknown. Base-call qualities are not available, and no considerably larger clone is one nucleotide away.

CD8 naive samples were CD45RO-negative cells positively selected for CCR7, giving a CD45RA+CCR7+ population that excluded TemRA cells. Donors were healthy HIV-negative adults with no recently reported acute infections or vaccinations. Only Caucasian adults living in Nashville, Tennessee, USA were represented among the donors. Blood was obtained by leukapheresis, after which PBMCs were separated by Ficoll-Histopaque density gradient centrifugation and cryopreserved in liquid nitrogen vapor phase. Purity and quantity of every magnetically sorted T cell population were checked by analytical flow cytometry. Genomic DNA was isolated from each sorted fraction and quantified by UV absorbance on a Nanodrop 2000c. TCR CDR3 regions were amplified from genomic DNA by multiplex PCR using the deep immunoSEQ assay. Genomic DNA extracted from each cell subset was distributed evenly over all wells of several immunoSEQ 96-well plates, and each plate served as one replicate. For sorted subsets, about 220 ng of genomic DNA, equivalent to some 30,000 T cell genomes, went into each replicate PCR. Purified libraries were measured with a Qubit 3.0 fluorometer, size-checked on a Bioanalyzer 2100, and measured again with the KAPA Library Quantification kit. Each immunoSEQ 96-well plate was sequenced on its own single-read 150-cycle Illumina NextSeq 550 flow cell. For the original study's pipeline: The immunoSEQ output contained only junctional sequences without quality scores, so filtering could not match that applied to full-length reads. Sequences were annotated with PyIR, a Python wrapper for IgBLAST v1.9, and V/J genes and CDR3 were assigned using IMGT germline references. Any read was removed if the V/J assignment was weak (E-value above 1e-6), the CDR3 was missing, or the read contained stop codons, out-of-frame junctions, or ambiguous translated residues. V3J clonotypes were defined as sequences sharing the same inferred V gene, J gene, and CDR3 amino acid sequence. To compute the percentage overlap between repertoires, the number of shared unique clonotypes was divided by the size of the smaller repertoire. Three approaches were used to assess repertoire richness: RTK rarefaction, the Chao1 estimator, and Recon v2.1 estimates of unobserved clonotypes. Generation probabilities were computed with OLGA for all TCRbeta clonotypes obtained by the gDNA method from a few donors. TCRdb stores this immuneACCESS table with in-frame sequences only. Part of the clones is absent; in the studies checked, under half of the shortfall reflects unresolved V genes, and no reason is known for the rest. The D gene and trimming were derived from the DNA, and the V and J assignments and clone size from that table. The sample table lists a few hundred thousand clones, about 95% of them with a count of one. The ten largest clones add up to 0.11% of the sample.

The full study reports these points: Compared with non-shared clonotypes, the clonotypes found in all four sorted-subset donors had higher generation probabilities. Sampling was restricted to blood, and TCR repertoires in tissues likely differ from the TCR repertoires found in blood. Incomplete sequencing was indicated by rarefaction of sorted-subset datasets, despite the large sequencing depth. Larger estimated clonotype richness was generally found for naive subsets than for memory subsets. The small number of donors limited the genetic and exposure-history diversity represented. Pairwise subsampling led to the expectation that sequencing depth would affect the degree of clonotype sharing among donors. When a few donors were compared, the shared fraction of clonotypes was around 5% for naive CD4, about 4% for naive CD8, roughly 2.3% for memory CD4, and 0.4% for memory CD8.

The CDR3 goes from the cysteine to the phenylalanine over 15 residues. The entry retains the CDR3 DNA only, 45 bases that are in frame from base 1. The junction shows trimming of 2 bases on V and 0 bases on J, plus 11 bases between the germline ends. CDR1 MNHEY and CDR2 SVGAGI were looked up in the germline V gene. The rearrangement combines TRBV6-5 with TRBJ2-7, with a weak D call of TRBD2 (5 bases match). The sample comprised naive CD8+ T cells sorted from blood. Interpreted using the paper, the cell subset or site label stands for: CD45RA+CCR7+. The receptor's source is a woman under 40 in good health. The CDR3 loop reads CASSYSSVNSYEQYF. The DNA is as follows: TGTGCCAGCAGTTACAGTAGCGTTAACTCCTACGAGCAGTACTTC.